The 5 T cell receptor beta chains below come from one sample, sequenced in a study of cytotoxic CD8 clonotypes in ibrutinib-treated CLL (dated by TCRdb to about 2021). To prepare the library, the immunoSEQ multiplex PCR assay was applied. TCRdb carries this immuneACCESS record with in-frame sequences only. Its versions omit some clonotypes, under half of them owing to an unresolved V gene in the studies checked, with the rest unexplained. The sample table holds 75,000 to 90,000 clones, of which 83% were seen once. Of the sample, about two fifths falls within the top ten clones. The time point label here, explained by the study, means: approximately 2 years on ibrutinib. The sequences come from PBMCs, collected after 24 months of ibrutinib treatment. These receptors originate from a human donor with chronic lymphocytic leukemia.

This chain connects TRBV6-6 to TRBJ1-3; a weak D match, TRBD1 (5 bases). Germline V lookup: CDR1 MNHNY, CDR2 SVGAGI (reference sequence). The germline V and J ends were trimmed by 3 bases and 0 bases, with 12 bases remaining between them. The CDR3 runs 16 residues. The CDR3 here is CASSYEGPLSGNTIYF. The DNA of the CDR3 is TGTGCCAGCAGTTATGAGGGGCCTCTCTCTGGAAACACCATATATTTT.

This chain connects TRBV10-3 to TRBJ1-2; D is unresolved. Trimming removed 5 bases at V and 0 bases at J, with 19 bases between. Looked up from germline, CDR1 is ENHRY and CDR2 is SYGVKD. The length of the CDR3 is 17 residues. The CDR3 nucleotides are TGTGCCATCAGTTTTCCTGGCAGCAGGAGCGCTAACTATGGCTACACCTTC. Protein: CAISFPGSRSANYGYTF.

The chain combines TRBV5-1 with TRBJ2-5, with a possible D match to TRBD1 (5 bases). Trimming pared 1 base from V and 4 bases from J, leaving 14 bases between. From germline, CDR1 is SGHRS and CDR2 YFSETQ. The CDR3 consists of 15 residues. The CDR3 sequence is CASSLTAGWLETQYF. CDR3 bases: TGCGCCAGCAGCTTGACAGCAGGGTGGCTAGAGACCCAGTACTTC.

The chain recombines TRBV5-5 with TRBJ1-4; 7 nucleotides align to TRBD1. CDR3 size: 14 residues. Germline assignment: CDR1 SGHKS and CDR2 YYEKEE (reference sequence). V was clipped by 4 bases and J by 4 bases; unmatched bases: 4. CDR3: CASSQGQINEKLFF. The CDR3 DNA reads TGTGCCAGCAGCCAGGGACAGATTAATGAAAAACTGTTTTTT.

This clone was picked up a small number of times. J is TRBJ1-2 and V is TRBV9; D is uncertain. Germline values: CDR1 SGDLS, CDR2 YYNGEE. With 6 bases removed from V and 1 base from J, the gap between germline ends came to 10 bases. CDR3 length: 13 amino acids. DNA of the CDR3: TGTGCCAGCATAGGACCTTATAACTATGGCTACACCTTC. It codes for CASIGPYNYGYTF.